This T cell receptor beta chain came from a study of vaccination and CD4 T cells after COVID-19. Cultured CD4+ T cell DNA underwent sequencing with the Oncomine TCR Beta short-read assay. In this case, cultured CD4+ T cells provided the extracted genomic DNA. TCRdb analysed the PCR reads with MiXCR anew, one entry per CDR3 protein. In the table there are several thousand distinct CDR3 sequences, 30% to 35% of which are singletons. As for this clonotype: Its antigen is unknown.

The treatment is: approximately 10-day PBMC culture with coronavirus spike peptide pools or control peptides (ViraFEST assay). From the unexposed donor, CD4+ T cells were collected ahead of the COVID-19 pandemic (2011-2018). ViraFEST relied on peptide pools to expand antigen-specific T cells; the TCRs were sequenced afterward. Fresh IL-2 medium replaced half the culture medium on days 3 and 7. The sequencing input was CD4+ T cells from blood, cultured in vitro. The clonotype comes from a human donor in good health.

The CDR3, as DNA: TGCGCCAGCAGCCAAGAGGGGGCGGGAGGGCCATGGGAGCAGTTCTTC. This codes for CASSQEGAGGPWEQFF. The chain couples TRBV4-1 to TRBJ2-1; 9 bases map to TRBD2. CDR1 MGHRA and CDR2 YSYEKL come from the germline V gene. J lost 10 bases, V lost 0 bases, and 10 bases had no gene match. CDR3 length equals 16 residues.